Here is one TCR beta chain with its context. Its antigen is currently unknown. The data originate from a study of shared clonotypes between healthy human individuals. Whole-study context: The people who gave samples were two women and a few men aged 18 to 49.

The method was immunoSEQ multiplex PCR; TCRdb's version includes in-frame clones alone and lacks a portion of them. The sample has hundreds of thousands of clones; around 90% are singletons. V lost 7 bases and J lost 4, with 19 bases in between. The length of the CDR3 is 15 residues. Germline V gene sequence: CDR1 MNHEY, CDR2 SVGAGI. Findings and limits, study-wide: Donor clonotype sharing was expected to depend on sequencing depth. Rarefaction gave evidence that sorted-subset sequencing remained incomplete despite large depth. Estimated clonotype richness was generally higher in naive than memory subsets.

CD45RO negativity and positive selection for CCR7 defined naive CD8 cells, a population that excluded terminally differentiated effector memory CD45RA+ cells. The sequence derives from a man aged 30-40 years in good health. The chain carries TRBV6-5 and TRBJ2-5; tentatively, D is TRBD1 or TRBD2 (5 bases each). The sample was naive CD8+ T cells sorted from blood. The CDR3 coding sequence is TGTGCCAGCATCCAATGGGACCTGGCTGGAGAGACCCAGTACTTC. Its protein is CASIQWDLAGETQYF.